This T cell receptor (beta chain) stems from a study of T cell repertoires in cytomegalovirus infection. Study in general: The authors used CMV epitopes that were HLA-C-restricted (recently identified) and HLA-B-restricted (well studied).

Of note for this clonotype: Antigen specificity is unknown.

TCRdb re-analysed the reads in MiXCR, keeping a single row per CDR3 protein. The sample has around 570,000 distinct CDR3 sequences; approximately 40% are singletons. The sequencing used cultured PBMCs, collected from culture after CMV antigen stimulation. The TCR originated in a human donor in good health (CMV status not recorded). Some clones in this sample may be carry-over from other donors' samples.

The CDR3 nucleotides are TGTGCCAGCAGCCTAACTAGCGGTGTGAAAGCCAAAAACATTCAGTACTTC. It codes for CASSLTSGVKAKNIQYF. The rearrangement joins TRBV7-2 to TRBJ2-4, with 8 positions matching TRBD2. Losses at the gene ends were 5 bases for V and 0 bases for J; bases not matched to a gene: 9. Germline assignment: CDR1 SGHTA and CDR2 FQGNSA. This CDR3 spans 17 amino acids.